The 29 T cell receptor beta chains given below trace back to one sample, sequenced in a study of shared clonotypes between healthy human individuals. Some clones are missing from TCRdb's copy, which holds only in-frame ones; the method was immunoSEQ multiplex PCR. The sample shows around 2.1 million clones, approximately 94% of them seen only once. The naive CD8 population came from CD45RO-negative cells selected for CCR7, without terminally differentiated effector memory CD45RA+ cells. Sequenced: naive CD8+ T cells from PBMCs. The receptors were sampled from a man in his late teens or twenties in good health. Some clones in this sample may be carry-over from other donors' samples.

This clone was picked up one time. This chain uses TRBV4-2 with TRBJ2-5, with D perhaps TRBD2 (5 bases). TRBJ2-7 matches the DNA end more closely, so the J call is doubtful. Germline values: CDR1 LGHNA, CDR2 YNFKEQ. There are 14 residues in the CDR3. The CDR3 here is CASRAGIGAYEQYF. In DNA, the CDR3 is TGTGCCAGCAGGGCGGGTATAGGAGCCTACGAGCAGTACTTC.

The CDR3 nucleotides are TGTGCCAGCAGCTTATCTGAATTGAGGGGATGGGGGAATGAGCAGTTCTTC. Translation: CASSLSELRGWGNEQFF. This rearrangement joins TRBV7-8 to TRBJ2-1, with D perhaps assigned TRBD1 or TRBD2 (5 bases each). Per the germline V gene, CDR1 is SGHVS and CDR2 is FQNEAQ. This CDR3 is built from 17 residues. V was clipped by 2 bases and J by 7 bases, with 21 bases between them. The whole variable domain, filled in from reference TRBV7-8 and TRBJ2-1, reads GAGVSQSPRYKVAKRGQDVALRCDPISGHVSLFWYQQALGQGPEFLTYFQNEAQLDKSGLPSDRFFAERPEGSVSTLKIQRTQQEDSAVYLCASSLSELRGWGNEQFFGPGTRLTVL.

This sequence joins TRBV27 and TRBJ2-7; 10 nucleotides agree with TRBD2. CDR1 MNHEY and CDR2 SMNVEV come from the germline V gene (reference sequence). CDR3 length equals 17 residues. Trimming at V came to 5 bases and at J to 2 bases, leaving 12 bases not matched to a gene. CDR3 loop: CASSAIPVAGGTYEQYF. DNA for the CDR3: TGTGCCAGCAGTGCAATACCGGTAGCGGGAGGAACCTACGAGCAGTACTTC.

This clone was detected once. The V gene is TRBV27, the J gene TRBJ1-5; D is unclear. Trimming took off 8 bases at V and 0 bases at J, with 8 bases between the two ends. Germline assignment: CDR1 MNHEY and CDR2 SMNVEV (reference sequence). CDR3 size: 13 residues. DNA for the CDR3: TGTGCCAGCGGGAGAAGTAGCAATCAGCCCCAGCATTTT. It encodes CASGRSSNQPQHF.

This chain links TRBV13 with TRBJ2-1; 10 bases are a match to TRBD1. V was pared by 5 bases and J by 2 bases, with 9 bases of the junction left unmatched. The CDR3 is 17 amino acids. Germline assignment: CDR1 PRHDT and CDR2 FYEKMQ (reference sequence). The CDR3 loop reads CASSPIRDRGTYNEQFF. As DNA, the CDR3 is TGTGCCAGCAGCCCGATCCGGGACAGGGGAACCTACAATGAGCAGTTCTTC.

The chain carries TRBV28 and TRBJ2-5; a weak D match, TRBD2 (6 bases). The CDR3 is 13 amino acids. Per germline, CDR1 MDHEN and CDR2 SYDVKM. V was shortened by 5 bases and J by 10 bases, with 17 bases between the two germline ends. The CDR3 reads CASSPRGGRDQYF. In nucleotides, the CDR3 is TGTGCCAGCAGTCCGCGGGGAGGAAGAGACCAGTACTTC.

The chain couples TRBV9 to TRBJ1-4; D might be TRBD1 (5 bases). This CDR3 has 16 amino acids. The germline V and J ends were trimmed by 4 bases and 3 bases, with 16 bases remaining between them. CDR1 and CDR2 from the germline V gene are SGDLS and YYNGEE. The CDR3 coding sequence is TGTGCCAGCAGCCCCCGACCGGGGGTGGCTAATGAAAAACTGTTTTTT. This sequence encodes CASSPRPGVANEKLFF.

This sequence joins TRBV7-9 and TRBJ2-7; weak D call: TRBD1 (5 bases). With 5 bases removed from V and 6 bases from J, the gap between germline ends came to 17 bases. The CDR3 totals 14 residues. Germline-derived CDR1 and CDR2 are SEHNR and FQNEAQ (reference sequence). DNA of the CDR3: TGTGCCAGCAGCGACCTGGGGCACCCTAGCGAGCAGTACTTC. Translated, it gives CASSDLGHPSEQYF. The complete variable domain, with remaining parts taken from reference TRBV7-9 and TRBJ2-7, reads DTGVSQNPRHKITKRGQNVTFRCDPISEHNRLYWYRQTLGQGPEFLTYFQNEAQLEKSRLLSDRFSAERPKGSFSTLEIQRTEQGDSAMYLCASSDLGHPSEQYFGPGTRLTVT.

V usage is TRBV5-5 and J usage is TRBJ1-5; 9 bases align to TRBD1. Germline V CDR1 and CDR2: SGHKS, YYEKEE (reference sequence). With V trimmed by 0 bases and J by 2 bases, 15 bases remained unmatched. CDR3 length equals 20 residues. The CDR3 region is CASSLGFSGQGGRGNQPQHF. DNA for the CDR3: TGTGCCAGCAGCTTGGGATTTTCGGGACAGGGCGGTCGTGGCAATCAGCCCCAGCATTTT.

The chain recombines TRBV27 with TRBJ2-3, with TRBD2 matching over 11 bases. The CDR3 totals 16 residues. Germline V CDR1 and CDR2: MNHEY, SMNVEV (reference sequence). V dropped 4 bases and J dropped 1; count of bases not matched to a gene: 4. The CDR3 spells CASSSGTSGRTDTQYF. CDR3 coding DNA: TGTGCCAGCAGTTCAGGGACTAGCGGTCGCACAGATACGCAGTATTTT.

The V gene is TRBV29-1, the J gene TRBJ1-1; D is ambiguous. The germline gives CDR1 SQVTM, CDR2 ANQGSEA. The CDR3 sequence is 11 residues long. With 7 bases removed from V and 3 bases from J, the gap between germline ends came to 9 bases. This CDR3 reads CSGLHDTEAFF. The CDR3 DNA reads TGCAGCGGCCTCCACGACACTGAAGCTTTCTTT. Complete variable domain (other parts from reference TRBV29-1 and TRBJ1-1): SAVISQKPSRDICQRGTSLTIQCQVDSQVTMMFWYRQQPGQSLTLIATANQGSEATYESGFVIDKFPISRPNLTFSTLTVSNMSPEDSSIYLCSGLHDTEAFFGQGTRLTVV.

CDR3 in amino acids: CASTGGGEQYF. The CDR3 nucleotides are TGTGCCAGCACAGGGGGAGGAGAGCAGTACTTC. This chain uses TRBV6-6 with TRBJ2-7; the D gene is possibly TRBD1 (7 bases). Trimming removed 7 bases from V and 7 bases from J, with 11 bases in between. There are 11 residues in the CDR3. The germline V gene encodes CDR1 MNHNY and CDR2 SVGAGI (reference sequence).

V usage is TRBV11-2 and J usage is TRBJ2-1; D uncertain. V lost 4 bases to trimming and J lost 6 bases, with 10 bases between them. Germline CDR1 and CDR2: SGHAT and FQNNGV. The length of the CDR3 is 13 residues. CDR3 in DNA: TGTGCCAGCAGCTCGTTTGGACCCAATGAGCAGTTCTTC. This gives the protein CASSSFGPNEQFF. Combining the CDR3 with reference TRBV11-2 and TRBJ2-1 gives the whole variable domain EAGVAQSPRYKIIEKRQSVAFWCNPISGHATLYWYQQILGQGPKLLIQFQNNGVVDDSQLPKDRFSAERLKGVDSTLKIQPAKLEDSAVYLCASSSFGPNEQFFGPGTRLTVL.

As regards this clone: At one boundary the junction diverges from the germline segment, which might be a read error. The chain combines TRBV11-2 with TRBJ2-3; a weak D match, TRBD2 (7 bases). In germline, CDR1 is SGHAT, CDR2 FQNNGV. The CDR3 sequence is 16 residues long. CDR3 nucleotide sequence: TGTGCCAGCAGTTTAGGGGGGGCCCCGAGCACAGATACGCAGTATTTT. Its translation is CASSLGGAPSTDTQYF. The full variable domain, with the rest looked up from reference TRBV11-2 and TRBJ2-3, is EAGVAQSPRYKIIEKRQSVAFWCNPISGHATLYWYQQILGQGPKLLIQFQNNGVVDDSQLPKDRFSAERLKGVDSTLKIQPAKLEDSAVYLCASSLGGAPSTDTQYFGPGTRLTVL.

The chain links TRBV6-1 to TRBJ1-2; D gene uncertain. Between the trimmed V and J ends, which lost 3 bases and 2 bases, there was a span of 1 base. This CDR3 is built from 11 residues. CDR1 is MNHNS and CDR2 is SASEGT in the germline V gene. The CDR3 loop reads CASSENYGYTF. For the CDR3, the DNA is TGTGCCAGCAGTGAGAACTATGGCTACACCTTC.

The chain employs TRBV5-6 and TRBJ2-1; D gene uncertain. V gave up 0 bases and J gave up 4 bases, with 8 bases separating them. CDR1 and CDR2 (germline): SGHDT, YYEEEE. The CDR3 length is 14 residues. The CDR3 region is CASSLVYRYNEQFF. The DNA of the CDR3 is TGTGCCAGCAGCTTGGTATACCGATACAATGAGCAGTTCTTC.

The rearrangement uses TRBV4-2 and TRBJ2-2; TRBD1 matches at 8 bases. J was trimmed by 5 bases and V by 1 base; bases with no gene match: 6. There are 16 residues in the CDR3. Per the germline V gene, CDR1 is LGHNA and CDR2 is YNFKEQ. CDR3 nucleotides: TGTGCCAGCAGCCAAGTAGGACAGGGCGGAACCGGGGAGCTGTTTTTT. Translated, it gives CASSQVGQGGTGELFF.

The chain carries TRBV4-1 and TRBJ1-1, with 7 bases matching TRBD1. J lost 4 bases, V lost 0 bases, and 5 bases had no gene match. Germline lookup yields CDR1 MGHRA and CDR2 YSYEKL. This CDR3 is built from 15 residues. The CDR3 DNA reads as TGCGCCAGCAGCCAAGACAGGGGGATCGGCACTGAAGCTTTCTTT. Its protein product is CASSQDRGIGTEAFF.

Remarks on this clone: Sequence at one end of the junction differs from germline and may be a read error. The genes are TRBV10-3 and TRBJ2-5, with TRBD2 identical over 9 bases. CDR3 size: 16 residues. Germline assignment: CDR1 ENHRY and CDR2 SYGVKD. The CDR3 protein is CVISEVAGAYQETQYF. CDR3 DNA: TGTGTCATCAGTGAAGTAGCGGGGGCGTACCAAGAGACCCAGTACTTC.

This chain connects TRBV27 to TRBJ2-1, with D maybe TRBD1 (6 bases). The CDR3 totals 16 residues. Germline V gene data show CDR1 as MNHEY and CDR2 as SMNVEV (reference sequence). V gave up 1 base and J gave up 7 bases, with 17 bases separating them. In DNA, the CDR3 is TGTGCCAGCAGTTTATGGACAGTCCGATTGGGAAATGAGCAGTTCTTC. Its protein is CASSLWTVRLGNEQFF.

The gene calls are TRBV6-5 and TRBJ2-2; D is undetermined. This CDR3 is 15 amino acids long. Germline V gene lookup returns CDR1 MNHEY and CDR2 SVGAGI. The V and J ends lost 6 bases and 1 base respectively, with 12 bases between them. CDR3 protein: CASSPWSVNTGELFF. CDR3 coding DNA: TGTGCCAGCAGCCCCTGGAGCGTGAACACCGGGGAGCTGTTTTTT.

In regard to this clone: The same CDR3 arises from other DNA sequences in this sample as well. The rearrangement links TRBV7-9 to TRBJ1-3, with D maybe TRBD1 (5 bases). Trimming removed 2 bases at V and 4 bases at J, with 12 bases between. Germline CDR1 SEHNR, CDR2 FQNEAQ (reference sequence). The CDR3 has 15 amino acids. This chain's CDR3 is CASSLPDRAGNTIYF. The CDR3 DNA follows: TGTGCCAGCAGCTTACCCGACAGAGCCGGAAACACCATATATTTT.

The chain links TRBV7-9 to TRBJ2-7; tentatively, D is TRBD1 (5 bases). Between the trimmed V and J ends, which lost 6 bases and 1 base, there was a span of 10 bases. Germline V CDR1 and CDR2: SEHNR, FQNEAQ (reference sequence). This CDR3 is 13 amino acids long. The CDR3 region has the DNA TGTGCCAGCAGTGAAACAGGTTCCTACGAGCAGTACTTC. Translation gives CASSETGSYEQYF.

The count of this clone is one. This sequence joins TRBV27 and TRBJ1-2, with 7 bases that match TRBD1. The CDR3 sequence is 19 residues long. V gave up 1 base and J gave up 4 bases; unmatched junction bases: 18. The germline V gene encodes CDR1 MNHEY and CDR2 SMNVEV (reference sequence). CDR3: CASSLYPGTDEVKLYGYTF. The CDR3 bases are TGTGCCAGCAGTTTATACCCCGGGACAGACGAAGTAAAGCTCTATGGCTACACCTTC.

The chain has TRBV23-1 and TRBJ2-7; 7 nucleotides match TRBD2. TRBV23-1 counts as an open reading frame of uncertain function. V shed 8 bases and J 4 bases; nucleotides not matched to a gene: 11. The CDR3 has 14 amino acids. DNA for the CDR3: TGCGCCAGCTCCGCGACTAGCATCTCGTACGAGCAGTACTTC. Protein: CASSATSISYEQYF.

The J gene is TRBJ2-1, the V gene TRBV27; D is perhaps TRBD2 (6 bases). Trimming removed 5 bases from V and 7 bases from J, with 21 bases in between. Per germline, CDR1 MNHEY and CDR2 SMNVEV (reference sequence). The CDR3 is 16 amino acids. As DNA, the CDR3 is TGTGCCAGCAGTCCCTTTGGTGCGGGGCCCGGGAATGAGCAGTTCTTC. Translated, it gives CASSPFGAGPGNEQFF.

As DNA, the CDR3 is TGTGCCAGTAGTATTTCGGGTCGGACTAGCGGGAGAGGGGGAGAGACCCAGTACTTC. It codes for CASSISGRTSGRGGETQYF. V is TRBV19 and J is TRBJ2-5; 13 bases map to TRBD2. J gave up 4 bases and V 3 bases, and 14 bases lay outside the gene matches. CDR1 LNHDA and CDR2 SQIVND come from the germline V gene (reference sequence). The CDR3 extends over 19 amino acids.

The genes are TRBV7-9 and TRBJ2-1; D gene unclear. This CDR3 comprises 15 residues. Deletions cut 2 bases from V and 2 bases from J, with 10 bases between. Germline assignment: CDR1 SEHNR and CDR2 FQNEAQ (reference sequence). Here the CDR3 reads CASSLFRGAYNEQFF. The DNA for the CDR3 is TGTGCCAGCAGCTTATTTCGCGGAGCCTACAATGAGCAGTTCTTC. Full variable domain (remainder filled in from reference TRBV7-9 and TRBJ2-1): DTGVSQNPRHKITKRGQNVTFRCDPISEHNRLYWYRQTLGQGPEFLTYFQNEAQLEKSRLLSDRFSAERPKGSFSTLEIQRTEQGDSAMYLCASSLFRGAYNEQFFGPGTRLTVL.

The rearrangement uses TRBV9 and TRBJ2-7, with 9 nucleotides matching TRBD1. The CDR3 loop spans 13 amino acids. CDR1 is SGDLS, CDR2 YYNGEE, per germline. V lost 5 bases, J lost 5 bases, and 5 bases stayed unmatched. CDR3 nucleotides: TGTGCCAGCAGTCTAGGGACAGGGCACGAGCAGTACTTC. Residues: CASSLGTGHEQYF. The full variable domain, with the rest looked up from reference TRBV9 and TRBJ2-7, is DSGVTQTPKHLITATGQRVTLRCSPRSGDLSVYWYQQSLDQGLQFLIQYYNGEERAKGNILERFSAQQFPDLHSELNLSSLELGDSALYFCASSLGTGHEQYFGPGTRLTVT.